This T cell receptor (beta chain) was sequenced in a study of blood T cell repertoires in COVID-19. Data came from immunoSEQ multiplex PCR; TCRdb stores just in-frame clones and leaves some out. The sample holds around 150,000 clones, 79% seen once. The CDR3 has 12 residues. Trimming pared 3 bases from V and 2 bases from J, leaving 5 bases between. Germline CDR1 is MDHEN and CDR2 is SYDVKM. This TCR was recovered from a man aged 50-60 years with active or convalescent COVID-19. V is TRBV28 and J is TRBJ2-7, with D unresolved. Sequenced material: peripheral blood. CDR3 in amino acids: CASSFEAYEQYF. DNA for the CDR3: TGTGCCAGCAGTTTTGAGGCCTACGAGCAGTACTTC.